A single sample gave rise to the 7 T cell receptor beta chains below, sequenced in a study of glioma-infiltrating T cells. Using RNA template, CDR3s of TCR alpha and beta were amplified with iRepertoire arm-PCR. TCRdb used MiXCR to reprocess the multiplex PCR reads, holding one entry per CDR3 protein. This table has about 140,000 distinct CDR3 sequences, 30% to 40% appearing once. The sequencing sample was made of glioma tissue, nonneoplastic brain tissue, or PBMCs (not recorded which). Receptors originate from a human donor with low-grade glioma or glioblastoma, undergoing nonglioma brain surgery, or in good health (not recorded which).

This clonotype was picked up many times. The CDR3: CSARGQKLYEQYF. The CDR3 DNA reads as TGCAGTGCTAGAGGGCAGAAACTCTACGAGCAGTACTTC. The V gene is TRBV20-1, the J gene TRBJ2-7; D unclear. This CDR3 is built from 13 residues. Germline lookup yields CDR1 DFQATT and CDR2 SNEGSKA (reference sequence). Deletions cut 1 base from V and 3 bases from J, with 10 bases between.

This clonotype was counted a few times. This chain joins TRBV12-3 or TRBV12-4 and TRBJ1-2, with unresolved D. The CDR3 runs to 14 residues. V was shortened by 5 bases and J by 6 bases, with 16 bases between the two germline ends. The CDR3 sequence is CASSQNTELDGYTF. The CDR3 DNA is TGTGCCAGCAGTCAAAATACCGAACTTGATGGCTACACCTTC.

This rearrangement joins TRBV28 to TRBJ2-7; TRBD1 or TRBD2 may be the D gene (6 bases each). The CDR3 consists of 16 residues. From germline, CDR1 is MDHEN and CDR2 SYDVKM. With 6 bases removed from V and 5 bases from J, the gap between germline ends came to 23 bases. The DNA for the CDR3 is TGTGCCAGCAGCCAAGATCCGACTAGACAGGTCCACGAGCAGTACTTC. This codes for CASSQDPTRQVHEQYF.

The genes are TRBV15 and TRBJ2-3, with unresolved D. This CDR3 region has 17 residues. Germline CDR1 reads LNHNV; CDR2 reads YYDKDF (reference sequence). Between the trimmed V and J ends, which lost 0 bases and 1 base, there was a span of 14 bases. CDR3 bases: TGTGCCACCAGCAGAGATTTTGCAGGATTGGGCACAGATACGCAGTATTTT. Protein sequence: CATSRDFAGLGTDTQYF. The variable domain in full, with the rest retrieved from reference TRBV15 and TRBJ2-3, is DAMVIQNPRYQVTQFGKPVTLSCSQTLNHNVMYWYQQKSSQAPKLLFHYYDKDFNNEADTPDNFQSRRPNTSFCFLDIRSPGLGDTAMYLCATSRDFAGLGTDTQYFGPGTRLTVL.

CDR3 loop: CASSFGTGSRYGYTF. The DNA for the CDR3 is TGTGCCAGCAGCTTCGGGACAGGGTCAAGATATGGCTACACCTTC. The chain recombines TRBV7-2 with TRBJ1-2, with 9 bases identical to TRBD1. V gave up 3 bases and J gave up 5 bases; unmatched junction bases: 7. The CDR3 runs 15 residues. Germline CDR1 is SGHTA and CDR2 is FQGNSA.

This chain joins TRBV6-1 and TRBJ1-6; no clear D gene. The CDR3 runs to 17 residues. Per the germline V gene, CDR1 is MNHNS and CDR2 is SASEGT. Trimming took 3 bases from V and 0 from J, leaving 12 bases between them. CDR3: CASSDRTHSSYNSPLHF. For the CDR3, the DNA is TGTGCCAGCAGTGACCGTACCCACAGCTCCTATAATTCACCCCTCCACTTT.

In this sample, this clonotype turned up many times. The genes are TRBV7-2 and TRBJ1-3; D not resolved. The CDR3 runs to 17 residues. Trimming took off 2 bases at V and 4 bases at J, with 18 bases between the two ends. From germline, CDR1 is SGHTA and CDR2 FQGNSA. This CDR3 reads CASSLLPGHQFGNTIYF. CDR3 nucleotides: TGTGCCAGCAGCTTATTACCGGGTCATCAGTTCGGAAACACCATATATTTT.